This T cell receptor beta chain emerged from a study of T cells expressing NK-cell markers (TCRdb year 2020). At the level of the whole study: Fewer than ten donors provided sorted CD3+CD56+NKG2C+, CD3+CD56+NKG2C- and CD3+CD56-NKG2C+ T-cell subsets, whose TCR beta-chain repertoires were profiled. Seven of the eight sequenced donors were HCMV-seropositive and one was HCMV-seronegative. Randomly selected healthy volunteers, three men and five women, were used as the eight sequenced donors. Sequencing of the libraries produced 2 x 150 bp reads on Illumina HiSeq 2000/2500, MiSeq or NextSeq. General findings and caveats noted by the study authors: Those dominant clonotypes were again the most abundant among CD3+CD56-NKG2C+ cells in a handful of donors, at about 25-65%. In a handful of donors, the dominant CD3+CD56+NKG2C+ clonotypes were found to rank among the top 10 CD8+ clonotypes and to make up 1.0-7.0% of CD8+ T cells. It remained unclear whether the expanded NKG2C-expressing T cell clones were specific for HCMV antigens.

The instrument was an Illumina HiSeq 2000. TCR beta cDNA libraries were prepared using 5'RACE template switching, which introduced a universal primer site and unique molecular identifiers. Synthesis of cDNA was primed from the TCR beta constant segment and was followed by two consecutive PCR amplification steps. In the paper's pipeline: Reads were demultiplexed and grouped by UMI with MIGEC, and clonotypes were assembled and quantified with MiTCR. To exclude erroneous sequences, any TCR cDNA sequence not supported by at least two reads was discarded. The tcR package was used for downstream repertoire analysis, with clonotypes matched between fractions based on CDR3 nucleotide sequence plus V segment. VDJmatch was used to annotate antigen specificity against VDJdb, with one amino acid substitution in CDR3 allowed. Each CDR3 protein sequence appears as one entry after TCRdb reprocessed the reads, and no DNA is included. The V and J calls were not made by the authors but by TCRdb's processing. This sample's listing comprises 550,000 to 600,000 distinct CDR3 sequences. Of the sample, 3.5% to 4.5% falls within the top ten clones.

HCMV serostatus was determined by detecting HCMV-specific IgG in serum with a commercial ELISA kit. Peripheral blood mononuclear cells were isolated from blood by Ficoll density gradient centrifugation. CDR1 SEHNR and CDR2 FQNEAQ were looked up in the germline V gene (reference sequence). The cysteine opens and the phenylalanine closes a CDR3 of 17 amino acids. A DNA sequence was not provided. Comments on this clonotype: The antigen this receptor binds is unknown.

The sample taken for sequencing was blood T cells: a sorted CD56 or NKG2C T cell subset, CD4+ or CD8+ T cells, or bulk PBMC T cells (not recorded which). The chain is made from TRBV7-9 and TRBJ2-1. The receptor's source is a man aged 18 to 30 in good health. Donor details come from another sample of the same person, matched by shared clones. The CDR3 loop reads CASSLTRIPRRGDEQFF.